This T cell receptor (beta chain) comes out of a study of vaccination effects on CD4 cells after COVID-19. Overall study: The culture medium for 2 million or so PBMC per well included 10 IU/ml IL-2 and about 10 ug/ml peptides. Study results and caveats: Infection- and vaccine-induced clones contracted markedly late after vaccination. After vaccination, spike-reactive clones in convalescents were mostly new vaccine-induced clones.

Libraries were prepared by immunoSEQ multiplex PCR; TCRdb keeps only in-frame clonotypes and omits some of them. The sample contains 45,000 to 55,000 clones, around 80% of which appear only once. The CDR3 length is 14 residues. Trimming removed 6 bases from V and 6 bases from J; junction bases left unmatched: 4. Germline V gene lookup returns CDR1 MNHEY and CDR2 SMNVEV (reference sequence). Scientists isolated CD4+ T cells after a roughly 9-day culture period ended. This person caught SARS-CoV-2 sometime from March to December 2020, and PCR testing confirmed the infection. Vaccine administered to participants consisted of two doses of either BNT162b2 or mRNA-1273. In the cultures, half the medium was exchanged for IL-2 medium on days 3 and 7. Remarks on this clone: Its antigen is undetermined.

The TCR sequence derives from a human donor who had a prior SARS-CoV-2 infection. This specimen consisted of CD4+ T cells from PBMCs cultured without peptide, obtained after COVID-19 vaccination. The chain recombines TRBV27 with TRBJ2-1, with 11 bases matching TRBD2. The CDR3 spells CASRLAGGLNEQFF. The CDR3 DNA reads as TGTGCCAGCAGGTTAGCGGGAGGGCTCAATGAGCAGTTCTTC.